This entry is about one T cell receptor beta chain. Its antigen is currently unknown. The CDR3 has 14 residues. V lost 0 bases, J lost 9 bases, and 9 bases lay in between. CDR1 and CDR2 (germline): PRHDT, FYEKMQ (reference sequence). Naive CD8 cells comprised CD45RO-negative, CCR7-positively selected cells, excluding terminally differentiated effector memory CD45RA+ cells. The sample originates from a study of shared clonotypes between healthy human individuals. Whole-study findings and limits: Non-shared clonotypes had lower generation probabilities than clonotypes shared by all four sorted-subset donors. Clonotype sharing levels among donors were expected to vary with sequencing depth.

The assay ran at deep level. Original processing notes: Junction-only sequences without quality scores were provided by ImmunoSEQ, so filtering was different. Sequencing used immunoSEQ multiplex PCR; TCRdb keeps in-frame clones, though not all of them. For V, J and clone size, that table is used; D and trimming come from the DNA. Among 1.5 million to 2.5 million clones listed, approximately 94% were seen once. Specimen: naive CD8+ T cells sorted from blood. The clonotype comes from a man between 18 and 35 years old in good health. V is TRBV13 and J is TRBJ1-6, with no clear D. DNA for the CDR3: TGTGCCAGCAGCTTAGGGGAGCCTGGTTCACCCCTCCACTTT. Residues: CASSLGEPGSPLHF. The full variable domain, rest sourced from reference TRBV13 and TRBJ1-6, is AAGVIQSPRHLIKEKRETATLKCYPIPRHDTVYWYQQGPGQDPQFLISFYEKMQSDKGSIPDRFSAQQFSDYHSELNMSSLELGDSALYFCASSLGEPGSPLHFGNGTRLTVT.